The clone carrying this T cell receptor beta chain appeared a single time. The antigen remains unidentified. These data are taken from a study of OX40 agonist ivuxolimab in advanced cancers. The overall study: Those enrolled were 82.7% male, with a mean age of about 60 years and ages from 23 to 79.

This CDR3 has 13 amino acids. Trimming took off 6 bases at V and 3 bases at J, with 12 bases between the two ends. Germline CDR1 MNHNS, CDR2 SASEGT. General observations from the study: The work left the antigen specificity of expanded peripheral T cells undetermined.

Anyone with autoimmune disease history or systemic immunosuppression was excluded. Sequenced by immunoSEQ multiplex PCR; TCRdb stores in-frame clones only, minus some. Here the sample spans approximately 56,000 clones, over 70% being singletons. Sequences were derived from CD4+ or CD8+ T cells sorted from blood, sampled in a trial of the OX40 agonist ivuxolimab. The TCR originated in an adult with an advanced solid tumor such as melanoma, head and neck, liver or kidney cancer. The chain carries TRBV6-1 and TRBJ2-7; either TRBD1 or TRBD2 may supply D (5 bases each). CDR3 sequence (DNA): TGTGCCAGCAGAGACAGCGGCCTCTACGAGCAGTACTTC. Encoded protein: CASRDSGLYEQYF.